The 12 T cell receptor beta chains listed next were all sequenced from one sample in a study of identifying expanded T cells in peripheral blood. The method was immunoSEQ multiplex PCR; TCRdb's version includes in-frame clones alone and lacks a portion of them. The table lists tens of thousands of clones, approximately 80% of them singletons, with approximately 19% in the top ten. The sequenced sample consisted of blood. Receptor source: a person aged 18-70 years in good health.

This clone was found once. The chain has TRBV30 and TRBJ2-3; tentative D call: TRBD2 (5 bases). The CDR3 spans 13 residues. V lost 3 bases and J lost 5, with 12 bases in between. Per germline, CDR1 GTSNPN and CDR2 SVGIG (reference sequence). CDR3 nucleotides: TGTGCCTGGAGCGTGAGGGAGAGAGATACGCAGTATTTT. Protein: CAWSVRERDTQYF.

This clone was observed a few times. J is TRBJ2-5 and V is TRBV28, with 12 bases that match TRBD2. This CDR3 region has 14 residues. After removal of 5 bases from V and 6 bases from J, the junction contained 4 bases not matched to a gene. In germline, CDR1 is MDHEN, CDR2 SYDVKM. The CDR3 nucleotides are TGTGCCAGCAGTCCGACTAGCGGGAGCAAGACCCAGTACTTC. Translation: CASSPTSGSKTQYF.

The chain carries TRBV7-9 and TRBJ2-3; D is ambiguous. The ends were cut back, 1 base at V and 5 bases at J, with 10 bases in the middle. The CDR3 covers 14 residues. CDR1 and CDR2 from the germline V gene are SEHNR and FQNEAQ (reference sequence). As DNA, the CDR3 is TGTGCCAGCAGCTTAGTTGACGGGCTAGATACGCAGTATTTT. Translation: CASSLVDGLDTQYF.

The CDR3 bases are TGTGCCAGCAGCACCGGACAGACCCCAGATACGCAGTATTTT. Protein sequence: CASSTGQTPDTQYF. The chain recombines TRBV5-4 with TRBJ2-3, with D perhaps TRBD1 (6 bases). CDR1 is SGHNT and CDR2 is YYREEE in the germline V gene (reference sequence). V lost 4 bases and J 4 bases, leaving 13 bases between the germline ends. The CDR3 extends over 14 amino acids.

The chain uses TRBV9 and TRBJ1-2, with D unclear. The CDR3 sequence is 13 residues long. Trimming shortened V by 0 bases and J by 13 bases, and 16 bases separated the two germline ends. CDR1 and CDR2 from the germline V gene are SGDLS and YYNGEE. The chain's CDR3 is CASSVERGPSLTF. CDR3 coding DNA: TGTGCCAGCAGCGTAGAGCGGGGTCCGTCGCTCACCTTC.

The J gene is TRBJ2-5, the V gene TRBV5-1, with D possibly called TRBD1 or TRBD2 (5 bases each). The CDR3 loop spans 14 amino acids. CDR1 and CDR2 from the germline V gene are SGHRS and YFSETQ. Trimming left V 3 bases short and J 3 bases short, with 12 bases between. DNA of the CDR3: TGCGCCAGCAGCTCGGGACGCCAAAAAGAGACCCAGTACTTC. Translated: CASSSGRQKETQYF.

The CDR3 region is CASSPGGGPAGELFF. As DNA, the CDR3 is TGTGCCAGCAGCCCGGGAGGGGGTCCTGCCGGGGAGCTGTTTTTT. J is TRBJ2-2 and V is TRBV7-9, with 8 bases matching TRBD2. This CDR3 is built from 15 residues. Germline V CDR1 and CDR2: SEHNR, FQNEAQ (reference sequence). The ends lost 5 bases at V and 6 bases at J; junction bases unmatched: 8.

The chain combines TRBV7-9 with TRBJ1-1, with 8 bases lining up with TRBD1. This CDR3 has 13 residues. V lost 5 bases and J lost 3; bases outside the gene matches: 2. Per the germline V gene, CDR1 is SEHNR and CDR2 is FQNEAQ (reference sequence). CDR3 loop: CASSPQGDTEAFF. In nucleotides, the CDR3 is TGTGCCAGCAGCCCACAGGGGGACACTGAAGCTTTCTTT.

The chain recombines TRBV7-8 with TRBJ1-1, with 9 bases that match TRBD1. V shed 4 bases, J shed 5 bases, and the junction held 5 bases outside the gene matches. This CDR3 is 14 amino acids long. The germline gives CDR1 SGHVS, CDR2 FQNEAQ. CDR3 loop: CASSSRQGDTEAFF. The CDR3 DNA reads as TGTGCCAGCAGCTCCAGACAGGGGGATACTGAAGCTTTCTTT.

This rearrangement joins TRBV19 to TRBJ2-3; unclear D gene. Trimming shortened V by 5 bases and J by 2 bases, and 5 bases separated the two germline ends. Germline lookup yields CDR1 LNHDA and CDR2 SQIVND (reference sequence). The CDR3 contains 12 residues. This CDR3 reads CASSRLTDTQYF. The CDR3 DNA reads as TGTGCCAGTAGTCGTCTCACAGATACGCAGTATTTT.

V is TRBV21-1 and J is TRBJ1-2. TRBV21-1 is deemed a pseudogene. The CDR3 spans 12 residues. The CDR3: CASSNGGNGYTF. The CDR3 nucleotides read TGTGCCAGCAGCAACGGGGGTAATGGCTACACCTTC.

In nucleotides, the CDR3 is TGTGCCAGCAGCTTAACGGCAGGGGCCACCGGGGAGCTGTTTTTT. Its protein product is CASSLTAGATGELFF. The J gene is TRBJ2-2, the V gene TRBV7-9, with D possibly being TRBD1 (6 bases). CDR1 and CDR2 from the germline V gene are SEHNR and FQNEAQ (reference sequence). Trimming removed 2 bases from V and 4 bases from J, with 11 bases in between. The CDR3 totals 15 residues.